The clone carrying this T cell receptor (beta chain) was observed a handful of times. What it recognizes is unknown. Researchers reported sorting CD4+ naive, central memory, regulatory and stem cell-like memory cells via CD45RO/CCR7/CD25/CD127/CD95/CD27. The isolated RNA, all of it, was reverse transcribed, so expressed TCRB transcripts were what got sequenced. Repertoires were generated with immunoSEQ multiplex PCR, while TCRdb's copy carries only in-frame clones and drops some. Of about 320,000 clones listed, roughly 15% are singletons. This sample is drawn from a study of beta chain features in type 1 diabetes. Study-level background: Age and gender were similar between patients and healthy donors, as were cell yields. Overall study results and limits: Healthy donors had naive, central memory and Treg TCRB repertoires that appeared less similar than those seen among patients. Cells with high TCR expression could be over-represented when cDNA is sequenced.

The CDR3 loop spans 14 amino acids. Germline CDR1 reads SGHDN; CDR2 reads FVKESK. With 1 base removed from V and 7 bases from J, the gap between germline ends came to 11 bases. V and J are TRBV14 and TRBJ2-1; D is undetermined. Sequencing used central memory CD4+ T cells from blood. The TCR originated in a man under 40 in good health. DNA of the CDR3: TGTGCCAGCAGCCAAGCTTCCATATTGAATGAGCAGTTCTTC. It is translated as CASSQASILNEQFF.